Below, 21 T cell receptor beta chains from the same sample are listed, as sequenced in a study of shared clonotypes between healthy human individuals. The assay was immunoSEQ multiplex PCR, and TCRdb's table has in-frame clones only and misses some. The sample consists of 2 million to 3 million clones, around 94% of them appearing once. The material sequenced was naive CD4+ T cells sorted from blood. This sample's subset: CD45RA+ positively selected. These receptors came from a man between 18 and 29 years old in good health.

In DNA, the CDR3 is TGTGCCAGCAGCCTAGGGTACAGCTATGGCTACACCTTC. Protein: CASSLGYSYGYTF. The chain uses TRBV7-2 and TRBJ1-2; D gene uncertain. The CDR3 is 13 amino acids. Trimming took off 5 bases at V and 4 bases at J, with 11 bases between the two ends. Germline values: CDR1 SGHTA, CDR2 FQGNSA.

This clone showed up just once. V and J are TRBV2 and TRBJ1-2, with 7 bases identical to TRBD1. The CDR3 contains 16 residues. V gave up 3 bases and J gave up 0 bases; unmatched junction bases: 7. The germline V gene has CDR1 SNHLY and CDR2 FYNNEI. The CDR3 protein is CASSEEGQLANYGYTF. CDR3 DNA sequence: TGTGCCAGCAGTGAGGAGGGACAGCTAGCTAACTATGGCTACACCTTC.

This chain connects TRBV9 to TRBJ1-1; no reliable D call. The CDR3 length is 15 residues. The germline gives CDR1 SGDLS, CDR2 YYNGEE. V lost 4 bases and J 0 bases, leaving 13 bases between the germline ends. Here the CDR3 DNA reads TGTGCCAGCAGCCCCAAGTATGCTATGAACACTGAAGCTTTCTTT. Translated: CASSPKYAMNTEAFF.

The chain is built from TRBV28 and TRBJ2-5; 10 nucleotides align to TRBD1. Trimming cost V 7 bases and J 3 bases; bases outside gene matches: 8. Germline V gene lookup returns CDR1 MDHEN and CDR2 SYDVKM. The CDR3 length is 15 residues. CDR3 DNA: TGTGCCAGCACACTAGCCGGGACAGGGGAAGAGACCCAGTACTTC. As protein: CASTLAGTGEETQYF.

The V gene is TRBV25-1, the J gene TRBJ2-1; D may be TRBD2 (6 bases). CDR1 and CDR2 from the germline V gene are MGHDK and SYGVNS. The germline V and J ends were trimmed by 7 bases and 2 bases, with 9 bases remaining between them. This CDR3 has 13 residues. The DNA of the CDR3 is TGTGCCAGCATTAGCGGAACCTACAATGAGCAGTTCTTC. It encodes CASISGTYNEQFF.

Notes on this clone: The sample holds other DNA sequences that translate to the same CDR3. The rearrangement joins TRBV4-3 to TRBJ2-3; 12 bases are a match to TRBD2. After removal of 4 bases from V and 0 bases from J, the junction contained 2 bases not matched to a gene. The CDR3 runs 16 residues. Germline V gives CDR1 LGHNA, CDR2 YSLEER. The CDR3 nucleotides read TGCGCCAGCAGCCTTGGACTAGCGGGAAGCACAGATACGCAGTATTTT. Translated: CASSLGLAGSTDTQYF.

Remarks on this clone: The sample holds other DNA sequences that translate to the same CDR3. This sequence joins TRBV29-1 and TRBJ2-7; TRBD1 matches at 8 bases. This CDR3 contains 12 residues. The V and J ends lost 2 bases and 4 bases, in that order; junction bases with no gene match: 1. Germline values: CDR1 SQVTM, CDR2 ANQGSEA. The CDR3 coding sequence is TGCAGCGTTGAACAGGGGGCATACGAGCAGTACTTC. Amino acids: CSVEQGAYEQYF.

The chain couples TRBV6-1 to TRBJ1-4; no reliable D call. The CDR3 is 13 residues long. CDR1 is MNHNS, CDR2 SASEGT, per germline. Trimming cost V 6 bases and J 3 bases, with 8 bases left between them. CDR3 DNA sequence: TGTGCCAGCAGGCGACCGTCTAATGAAAAACTGTTTTTT. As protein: CASRRPSNEKLFF.

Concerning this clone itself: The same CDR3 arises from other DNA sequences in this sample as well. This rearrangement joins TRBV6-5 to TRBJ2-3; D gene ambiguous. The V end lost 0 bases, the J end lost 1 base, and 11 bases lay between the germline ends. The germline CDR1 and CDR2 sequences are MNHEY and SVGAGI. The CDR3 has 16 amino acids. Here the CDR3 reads CASSYSGAGGTDTQYF. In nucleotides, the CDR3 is TGTGCCAGCAGTTACTCCGGAGCAGGCGGCACAGATACGCAGTATTTT.

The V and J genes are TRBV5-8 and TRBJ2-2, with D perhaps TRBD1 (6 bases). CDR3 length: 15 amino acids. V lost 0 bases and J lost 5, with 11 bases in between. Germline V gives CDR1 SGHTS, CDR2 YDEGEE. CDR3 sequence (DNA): TGTGCCAGCAGCTTGGCAGGGGCTCTGACCGGGGAGCTGTTTTTT. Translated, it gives CASSLAGALTGELFF.

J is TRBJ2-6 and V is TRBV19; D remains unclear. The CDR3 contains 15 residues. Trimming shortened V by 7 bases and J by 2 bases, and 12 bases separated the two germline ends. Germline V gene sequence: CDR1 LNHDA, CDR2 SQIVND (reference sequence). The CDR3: CASMGLETGANVLTF. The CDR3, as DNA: TGTGCCAGTATGGGGTTGGAGACTGGGGCCAACGTCCTGACTTTC.

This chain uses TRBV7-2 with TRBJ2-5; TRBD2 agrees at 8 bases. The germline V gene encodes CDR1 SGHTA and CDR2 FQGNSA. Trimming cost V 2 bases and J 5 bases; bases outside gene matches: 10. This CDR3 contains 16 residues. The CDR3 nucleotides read TGTGCCAGCAGCTTACGGCCGGGAGGGCCGGGGGAGACCCAGTACTTC. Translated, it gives CASSLRPGGPGETQYF. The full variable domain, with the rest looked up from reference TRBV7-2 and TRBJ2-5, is GAGVSQSPSNKVTEKGKDVELRCDPISGHTALYWYRQSLGQGLEFLIYFQGNSAPDKSGLPSDRFSAERTGGSVSTLTIQRTQQEDSAVYLCASSLRPGGPGETQYFGPGTRLLVL.

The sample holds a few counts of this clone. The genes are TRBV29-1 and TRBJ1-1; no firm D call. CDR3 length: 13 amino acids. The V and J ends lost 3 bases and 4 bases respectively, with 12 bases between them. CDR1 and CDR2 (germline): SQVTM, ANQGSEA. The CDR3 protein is CSVESTSGTEAFF. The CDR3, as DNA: TGCAGCGTTGAGTCTACCTCCGGCACTGAAGCTTTCTTT.

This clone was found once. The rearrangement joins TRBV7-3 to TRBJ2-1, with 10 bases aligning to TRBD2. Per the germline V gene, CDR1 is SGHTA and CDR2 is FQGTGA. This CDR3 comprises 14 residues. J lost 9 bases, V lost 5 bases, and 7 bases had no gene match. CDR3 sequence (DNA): TGTGCCAGCAGCCCAGCGGGGGGGCAAGGTGAGCAGTTCTTC. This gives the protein CASSPAGGQGEQFF.

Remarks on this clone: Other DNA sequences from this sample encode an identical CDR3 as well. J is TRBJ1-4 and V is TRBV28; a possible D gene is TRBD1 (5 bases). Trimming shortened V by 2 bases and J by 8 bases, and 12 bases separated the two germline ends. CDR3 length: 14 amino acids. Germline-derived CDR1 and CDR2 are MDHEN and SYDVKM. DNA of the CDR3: TGTGCCAGCAGTTTAGGGCAGGGCAGAGAAAAACTGTTTTTT. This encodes CASSLGQGREKLFF.

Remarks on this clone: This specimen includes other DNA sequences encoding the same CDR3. Here the CDR3 reads CASSESGGPTDTQYF. The CDR3 nucleotides read TGCGCCAGCAGTGAGAGCGGGGGGCCCACAGATACGCAGTATTTT. V usage is TRBV10-2 and J usage is TRBJ2-3; 9 bases line up with TRBD2. With V trimmed by 2 bases and J by 2 bases, 2 bases remained unmatched. This CDR3 is built from 15 residues. Per germline, CDR1 WSHSY and CDR2 SAAADI.

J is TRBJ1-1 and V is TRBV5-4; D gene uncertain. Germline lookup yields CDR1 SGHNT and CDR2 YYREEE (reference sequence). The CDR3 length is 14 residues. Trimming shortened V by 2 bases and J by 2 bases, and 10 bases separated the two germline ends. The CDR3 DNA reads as TGTGCCAGCAGCTTATCAGGAATTAACACTGAAGCTTTCTTT. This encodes CASSLSGINTEAFF. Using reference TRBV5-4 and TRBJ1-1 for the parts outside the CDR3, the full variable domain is ETGVTQSPTHLIKTRGQQVTLRCSSQSGHNTVSWYQQALGQGPQFIFQYYREEENGRGNFPPRFSGLQFPNYSSELNVNALELDDSALYLCASSLSGINTEAFFGQGTRLTVV.

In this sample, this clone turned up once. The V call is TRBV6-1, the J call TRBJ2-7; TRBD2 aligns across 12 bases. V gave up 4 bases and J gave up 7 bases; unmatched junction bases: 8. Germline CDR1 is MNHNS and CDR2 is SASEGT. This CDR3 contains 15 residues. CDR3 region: CASSGLLAGGWEQYF. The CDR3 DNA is TGTGCCAGCAGTGGTCTACTAGCGGGAGGTTGGGAGCAGTACTTC.

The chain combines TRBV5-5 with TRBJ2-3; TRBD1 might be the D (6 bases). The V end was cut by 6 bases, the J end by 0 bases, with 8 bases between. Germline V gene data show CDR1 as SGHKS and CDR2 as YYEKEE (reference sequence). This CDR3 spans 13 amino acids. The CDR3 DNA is TGTGCCAGCACAGGGGTTAGCACAGATACGCAGTATTTT. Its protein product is CASTGVSTDTQYF.

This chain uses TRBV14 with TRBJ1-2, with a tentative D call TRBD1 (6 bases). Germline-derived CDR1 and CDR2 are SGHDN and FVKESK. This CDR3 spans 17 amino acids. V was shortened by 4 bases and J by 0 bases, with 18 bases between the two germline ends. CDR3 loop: CASSRRQAGRANYGYTF. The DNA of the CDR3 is TGTGCCAGCAGCCGTCGACAGGCCGGACGAGCTAACTATGGCTACACCTTC.

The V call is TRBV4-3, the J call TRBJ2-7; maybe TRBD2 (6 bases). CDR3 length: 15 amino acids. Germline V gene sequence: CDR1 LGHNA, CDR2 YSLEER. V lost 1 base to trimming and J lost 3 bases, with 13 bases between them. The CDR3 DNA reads TGCGCCAGCAGCCAAGTGGCGGCGGGACTCTACGAGCAGTACTTC. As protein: CASSQVAAGLYEQYF.